Below, one T cell receptor beta chain is given with its context. Between the trimmed V and J ends, which lost 5 bases and 8 bases, there was a span of 11 bases. The CDR3 is made up of 12 amino acids. Total RNA was isolated from each sample in quantities of at least 5 micrograms. This sample stems from a study of blood T cells in healthy people across ages. A second about 6 to 11 cycle PCR used barcoded and J-beta primers. TCRdb itself ran the 5' RACE reads through MiXCR, one entry per CDR3 protein. The table lists approximately 1,000,000 distinct CDR3 sequences, less than 50% of them singletons. Sequenced input: blood. This sequence was found in a woman aged 55-70 years in good health. The rearrangement joins TRBV12-3 or TRBV12-4 to TRBJ2-3; D gene unclear. The CDR3, as DNA: TGTGCCAGCAGTCCCGCCTCACGTACGCAGTATTTT. This encodes CASSPASRTQYF.